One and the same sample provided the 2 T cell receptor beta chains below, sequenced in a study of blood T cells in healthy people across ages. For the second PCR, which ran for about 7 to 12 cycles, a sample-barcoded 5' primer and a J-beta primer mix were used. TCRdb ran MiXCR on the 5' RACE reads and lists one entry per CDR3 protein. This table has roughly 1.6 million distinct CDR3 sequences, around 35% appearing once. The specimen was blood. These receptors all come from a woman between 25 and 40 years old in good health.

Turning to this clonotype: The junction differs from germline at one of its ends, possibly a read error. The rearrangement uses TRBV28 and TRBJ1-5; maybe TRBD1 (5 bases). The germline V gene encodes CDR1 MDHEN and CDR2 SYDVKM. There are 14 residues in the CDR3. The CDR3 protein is CAGSLIQGRQPQHF. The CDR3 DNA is TGTGCCGGCAGTTTAATCCAGGGCCGACAGCCCCAGCATTTT.

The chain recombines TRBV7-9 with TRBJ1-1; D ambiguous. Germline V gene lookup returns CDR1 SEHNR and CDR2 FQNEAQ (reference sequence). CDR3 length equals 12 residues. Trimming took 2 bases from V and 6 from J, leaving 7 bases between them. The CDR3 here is CASSLSRSEAFF. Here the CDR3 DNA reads TGTGCCAGCAGCTTATCACGATCTGAAGCTTTCTTT.